Reported below is one T cell receptor (beta chain). The V and J ends lost 4 bases and 0 bases, in that order; junction bases with no gene match: 11. CDR3 length: 18 residues. CDR1 and CDR2 (germline): SGHDT, YYEEEE. Profiling relied on immunoSEQ multiplex PCR, and the TCRdb table lists in-frame clones only, not all of them. The sample consists of 250,000 to 350,000 clones, about 85% of them appearing once. The sample belongs to a study of blood T cell repertoires in COVID-19. Everyone who took part was 18 to 89 years old, and they came from 20 to 25 US areas. Clinical history as reported by participants underpinned cohort assignment.

The material sequenced was PBMCs or T cells enriched from blood (not recorded which). The chain uses TRBV5-6 and TRBJ2-3, with TRBD2 matching over 10 bases. The clonotype originates from a woman aged 45-65 years who had recovered from COVID-19. CDR3 DNA: TGTGCCAGCAGCCTAAGGACTAGCGGAGTTACTAGCACAGATACGCAGTATTTT. Encoded protein: CASSLRTSGVTSTDTQYF.